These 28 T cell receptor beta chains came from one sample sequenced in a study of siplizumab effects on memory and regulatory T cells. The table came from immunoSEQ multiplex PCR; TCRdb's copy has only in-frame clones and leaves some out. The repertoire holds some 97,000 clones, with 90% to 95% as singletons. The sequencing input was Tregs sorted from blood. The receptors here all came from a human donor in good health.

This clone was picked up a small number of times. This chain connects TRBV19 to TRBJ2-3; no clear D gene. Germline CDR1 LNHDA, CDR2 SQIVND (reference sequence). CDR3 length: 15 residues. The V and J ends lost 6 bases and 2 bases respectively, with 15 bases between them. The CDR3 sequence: CASSRGGVATDTQYF. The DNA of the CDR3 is TGTGCCAGTAGCCGAGGTGGGGTGGCCACAGATACGCAGTATTTT. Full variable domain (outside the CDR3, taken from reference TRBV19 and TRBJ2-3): DGGITQSPKYLFRKEGQNVTLSCEQNLNHDAMYWYRQDPGQGLRLIYYSQIVNDFQKGDIAEGYSVSREKKESFPLTVTSAQKNPTAFYLCASSRGGVATDTQYFGPGTRLTVL.

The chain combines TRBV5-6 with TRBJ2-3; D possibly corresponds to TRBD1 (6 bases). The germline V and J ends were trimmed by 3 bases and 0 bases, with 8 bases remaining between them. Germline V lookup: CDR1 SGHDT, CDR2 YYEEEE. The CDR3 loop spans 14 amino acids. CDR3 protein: CASSWTASTDTQYF. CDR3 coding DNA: TGTGCCAGCAGCTGGACAGCGAGCACAGATACGCAGTATTTT.

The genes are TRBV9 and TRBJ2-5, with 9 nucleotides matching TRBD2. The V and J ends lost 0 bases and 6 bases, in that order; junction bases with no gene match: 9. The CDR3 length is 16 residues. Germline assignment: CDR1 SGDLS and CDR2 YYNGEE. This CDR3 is CASSVGTAGGFKTQYF. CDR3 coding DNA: TGTGCCAGCAGCGTAGGGACAGCGGGAGGTTTTAAGACCCAGTACTTC.

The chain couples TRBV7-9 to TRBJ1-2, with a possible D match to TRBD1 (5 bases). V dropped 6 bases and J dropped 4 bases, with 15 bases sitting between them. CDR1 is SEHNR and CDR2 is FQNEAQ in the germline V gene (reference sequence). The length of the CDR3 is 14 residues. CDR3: CASSHGAGRYGYTF. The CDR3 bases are TGTGCCAGCAGTCATGGGGCAGGGCGCTATGGCTACACCTTC.

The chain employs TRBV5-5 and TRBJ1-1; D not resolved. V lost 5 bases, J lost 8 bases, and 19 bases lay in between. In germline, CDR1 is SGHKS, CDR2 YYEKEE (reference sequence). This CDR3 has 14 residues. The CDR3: CASSPSARETEAFF. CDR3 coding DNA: TGTGCCAGCAGTCCATCCGCTCGGGAGACAGAAGCTTTCTTT.

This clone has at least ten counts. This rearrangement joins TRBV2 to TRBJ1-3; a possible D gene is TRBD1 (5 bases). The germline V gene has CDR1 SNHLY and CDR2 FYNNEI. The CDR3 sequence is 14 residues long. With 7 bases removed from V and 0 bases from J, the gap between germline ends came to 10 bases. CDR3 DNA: TGTGCCAGCAACGACAGATACTCTGGAAACACCATATATTTT. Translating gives CASNDRYSGNTIYF.

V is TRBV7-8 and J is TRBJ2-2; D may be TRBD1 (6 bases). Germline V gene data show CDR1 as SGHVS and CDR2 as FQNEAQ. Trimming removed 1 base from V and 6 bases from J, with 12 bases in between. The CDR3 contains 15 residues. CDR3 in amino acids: CASSLESAGAGELFF. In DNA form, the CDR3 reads TGTGCCAGCAGCTTAGAATCCGCAGGGGCCGGGGAGCTGTTTTTT.

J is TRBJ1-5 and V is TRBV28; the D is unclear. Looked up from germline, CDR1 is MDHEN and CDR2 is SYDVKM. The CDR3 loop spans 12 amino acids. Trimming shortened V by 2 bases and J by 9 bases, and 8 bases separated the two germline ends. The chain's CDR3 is CASSLRVPPQHF. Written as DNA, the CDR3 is TGTGCCAGCAGTTTACGGGTCCCGCCCCAGCATTTT.

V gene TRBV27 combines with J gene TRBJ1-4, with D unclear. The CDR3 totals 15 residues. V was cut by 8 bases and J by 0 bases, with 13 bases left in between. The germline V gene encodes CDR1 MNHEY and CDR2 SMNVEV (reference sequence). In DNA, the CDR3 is TGTGCCAGCTCTCTTAGCGGGGCAACTAATGAAAAACTGTTTTTT. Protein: CASSLSGATNEKLFF.

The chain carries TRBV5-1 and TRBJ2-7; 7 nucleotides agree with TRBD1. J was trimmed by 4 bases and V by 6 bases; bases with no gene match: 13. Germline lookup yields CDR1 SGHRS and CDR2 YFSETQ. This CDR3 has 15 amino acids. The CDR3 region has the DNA TGCGCCAGCACCCTGAGGGGGCGAACAACTTACGAGCAGTACTTC. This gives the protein CASTLRGRTTYEQYF.

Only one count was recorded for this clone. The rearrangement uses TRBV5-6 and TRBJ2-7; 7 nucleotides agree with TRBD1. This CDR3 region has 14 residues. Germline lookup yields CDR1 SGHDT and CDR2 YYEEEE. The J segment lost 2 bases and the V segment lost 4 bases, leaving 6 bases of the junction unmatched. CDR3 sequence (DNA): TGTGCCAGCAGCCATCCGGGACAGACCTACGAGCAGTACTTC. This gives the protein CASSHPGQTYEQYF.

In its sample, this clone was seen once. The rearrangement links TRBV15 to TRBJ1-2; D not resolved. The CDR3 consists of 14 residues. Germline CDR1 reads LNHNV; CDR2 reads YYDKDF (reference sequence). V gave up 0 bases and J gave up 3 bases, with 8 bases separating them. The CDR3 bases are TGTGCCACCAGCAGAGATCGTGGGGACTATGGCTACACCTTC. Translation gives CATSRDRGDYGYTF. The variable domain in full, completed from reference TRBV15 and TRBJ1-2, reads DAMVIQNPRYQVTQFGKPVTLSCSQTLNHNVMYWYQQKSSQAPKLLFHYYDKDFNNEADTPDNFQSRRPNTSFCFLDIRSPGLGDTAMYLCATSRDRGDYGYTFGSGTRLTVV.

This CDR3 is CASSLWGLNTEAFF. In DNA form, the CDR3 reads TGTGCCAGCAGCTTATGGGGATTGAACACTGAAGCTTTCTTT. J is TRBJ1-1 and V is TRBV5-6; D is unresolved. Germline assignment: CDR1 SGHDT and CDR2 YYEEEE. V was pared by 2 bases and J by 0 bases, with 8 bases between. The CDR3 has 14 amino acids.

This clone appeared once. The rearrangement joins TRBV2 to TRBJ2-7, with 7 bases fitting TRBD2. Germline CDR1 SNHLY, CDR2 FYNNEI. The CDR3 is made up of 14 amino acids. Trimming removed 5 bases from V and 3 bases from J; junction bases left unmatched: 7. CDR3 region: CASSLTGTIYEQYF. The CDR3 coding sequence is TGTGCCAGCAGTCTCACCGGGACTATCTACGAGCAGTACTTC. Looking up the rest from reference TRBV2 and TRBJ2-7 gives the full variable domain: EPEVTQTPSHQVTQMGQEVILRCVPISNHLYFYWYRQILGQKVEFLVSFYNNEISEKSEIFDDQFSVERPDGSNFTLKIRSTKLEDSAMYFCASSLTGTIYEQYFGPGTRLTVT.

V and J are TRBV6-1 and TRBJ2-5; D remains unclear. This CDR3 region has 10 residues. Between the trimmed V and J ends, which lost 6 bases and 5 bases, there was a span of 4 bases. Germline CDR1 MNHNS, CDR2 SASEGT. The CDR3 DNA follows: TGTGCCAGCAGGTGGGAGACCCAGTACTTC. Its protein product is CASRWETQYF.

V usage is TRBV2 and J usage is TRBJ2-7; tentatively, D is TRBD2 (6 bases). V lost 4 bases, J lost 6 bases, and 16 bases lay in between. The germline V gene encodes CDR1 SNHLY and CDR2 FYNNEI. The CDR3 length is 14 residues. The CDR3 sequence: CASSVAGRSGEQYF. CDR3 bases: TGTGCCAGCAGTGTGGCGGGAAGATCGGGCGAGCAGTACTTC.

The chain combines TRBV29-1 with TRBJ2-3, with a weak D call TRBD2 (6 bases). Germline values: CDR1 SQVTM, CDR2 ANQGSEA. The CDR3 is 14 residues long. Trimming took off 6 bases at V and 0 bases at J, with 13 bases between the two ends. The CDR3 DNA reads TGCAGCGTAGCCCTAGCGTCTAGCACAGATACGCAGTATTTT. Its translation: CSVALASSTDTQYF.

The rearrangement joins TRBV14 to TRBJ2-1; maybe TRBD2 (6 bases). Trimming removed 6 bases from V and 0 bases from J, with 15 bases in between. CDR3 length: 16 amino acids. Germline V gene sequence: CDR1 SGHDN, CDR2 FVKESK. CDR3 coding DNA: TGTGCCAGCAGTGAAGCGCGCGGGATCTCCTACAATGAGCAGTTCTTC. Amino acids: CASSEARGISYNEQFF.

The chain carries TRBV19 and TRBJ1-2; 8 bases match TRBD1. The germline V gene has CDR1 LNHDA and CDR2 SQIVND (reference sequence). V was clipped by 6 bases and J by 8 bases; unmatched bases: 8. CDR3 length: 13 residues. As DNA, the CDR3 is TGTGCCAGTAGCCCCAGGGGGCTTAAGGGCTACACCTTC. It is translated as CASSPRGLKGYTF.

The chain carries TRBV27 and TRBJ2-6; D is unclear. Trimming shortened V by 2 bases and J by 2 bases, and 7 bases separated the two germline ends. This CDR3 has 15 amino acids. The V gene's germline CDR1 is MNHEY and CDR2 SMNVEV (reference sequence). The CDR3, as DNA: TGTGCCAGCAGTTTAGAAGGAACTGGGGCCAACGTCCTGACTTTC. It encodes CASSLEGTGANVLTF.

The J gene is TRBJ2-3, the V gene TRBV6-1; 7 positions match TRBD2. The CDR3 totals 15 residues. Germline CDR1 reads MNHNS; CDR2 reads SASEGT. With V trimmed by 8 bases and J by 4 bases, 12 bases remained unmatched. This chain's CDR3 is CASGTTSLLADTQYF. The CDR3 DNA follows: TGTGCCAGCGGAACGACTAGCCTCTTGGCAGATACGCAGTATTTT.

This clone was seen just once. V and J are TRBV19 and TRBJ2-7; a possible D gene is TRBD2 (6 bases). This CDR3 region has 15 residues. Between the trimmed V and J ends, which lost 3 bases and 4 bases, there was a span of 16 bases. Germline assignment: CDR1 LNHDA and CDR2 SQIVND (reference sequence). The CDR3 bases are TGTGCCAGTAGTATCGCCACCAGGGACTTGTACGAGCAGTACTTC. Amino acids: CASSIATRDLYEQYF.

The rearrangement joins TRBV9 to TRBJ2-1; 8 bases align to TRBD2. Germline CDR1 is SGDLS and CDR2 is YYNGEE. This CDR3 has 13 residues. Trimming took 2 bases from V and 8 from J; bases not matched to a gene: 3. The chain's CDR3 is CASSVGREDEQFF. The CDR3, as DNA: TGTGCCAGCAGCGTGGGGCGGGAGGATGAGCAGTTCTTC.

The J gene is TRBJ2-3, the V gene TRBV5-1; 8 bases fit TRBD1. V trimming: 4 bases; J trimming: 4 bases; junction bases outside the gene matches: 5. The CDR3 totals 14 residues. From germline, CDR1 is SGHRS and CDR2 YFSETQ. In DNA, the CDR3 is TGCGCCAGCAGCAACGGACAGGGCGCAGATACGCAGTATTTT. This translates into CASSNGQGADTQYF.

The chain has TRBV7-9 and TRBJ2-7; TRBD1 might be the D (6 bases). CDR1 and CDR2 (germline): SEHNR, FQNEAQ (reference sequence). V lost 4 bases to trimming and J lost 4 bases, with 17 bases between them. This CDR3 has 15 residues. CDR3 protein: CASSSILGHPYEQYF. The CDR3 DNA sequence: TGTGCCAGCAGCTCCATACTGGGACATCCGTACGAGCAGTACTTC.

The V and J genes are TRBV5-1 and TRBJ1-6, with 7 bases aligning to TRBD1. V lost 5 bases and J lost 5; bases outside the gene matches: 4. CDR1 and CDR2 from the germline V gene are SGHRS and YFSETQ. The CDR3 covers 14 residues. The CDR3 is CASSNRGDNSPLHF. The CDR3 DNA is TGCGCCAGCAGTAACAGGGGAGATAATTCACCCCTCCACTTT.

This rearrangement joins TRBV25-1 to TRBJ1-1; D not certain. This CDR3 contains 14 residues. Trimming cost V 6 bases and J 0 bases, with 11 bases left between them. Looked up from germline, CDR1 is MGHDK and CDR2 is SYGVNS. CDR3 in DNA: TGTGCCAGCAGGGACTGGGCAGTGAACACTGAAGCTTTCTTT. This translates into CASRDWAVNTEAFF.

The CDR3 loop reads CASSLGYPGNTIYF. CDR3 in DNA: TGCGCCAGCAGCTTGGGGTATCCTGGAAACACCATATATTTT. The genes are TRBV5-1 and TRBJ1-3; D remains unclear. Per germline, CDR1 SGHRS and CDR2 YFSETQ. The CDR3 totals 14 residues. V was pared by 0 bases and J by 2 bases, with 6 bases between.